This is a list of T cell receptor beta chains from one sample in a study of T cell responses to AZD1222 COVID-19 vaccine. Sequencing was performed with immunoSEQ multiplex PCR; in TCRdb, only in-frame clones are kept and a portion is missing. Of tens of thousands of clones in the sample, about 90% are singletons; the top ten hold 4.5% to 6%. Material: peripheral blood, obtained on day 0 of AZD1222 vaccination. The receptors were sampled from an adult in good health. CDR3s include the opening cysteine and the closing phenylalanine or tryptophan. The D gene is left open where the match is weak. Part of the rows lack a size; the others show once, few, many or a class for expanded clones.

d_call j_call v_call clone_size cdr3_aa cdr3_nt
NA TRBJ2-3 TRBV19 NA CASKAAGGTDTQYF TGTGCCAGTAAGGCGGCAGGGGGCACAGATACGCAGTATTTT
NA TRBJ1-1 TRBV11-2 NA CASSLEQGRTEAFF TGTGCCAGCAGCTTAGAACAGGGTAGGACTGAAGCTTTCTTT
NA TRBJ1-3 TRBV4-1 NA CASSFPNRDSGNTIYF TGCGCCAGCAGCTTTCCTAACAGGGACTCTGGAAACACCATATATTTT
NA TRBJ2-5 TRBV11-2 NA CASSSGWTGTQYF TGTGCCAGCAGTTCAGGGTGGACGGGGACCCAGTACTTC
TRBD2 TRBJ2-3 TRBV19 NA CASLLGGCSSDTQYF TGTGCCAGTCTTTTGGGGGGGTGTAGTTCAGATACGCAGTATTTT
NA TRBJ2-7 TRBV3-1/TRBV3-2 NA CASSQGGRGPAYEQYF TGTGCCAGCAGCCAAGGGGGACGGGGTCCAGCCTACGAGCAGTACTTC
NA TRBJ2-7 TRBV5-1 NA CASSFGYEQYF TGCGCCAGCAGCTTCGGGTACGAGCAGTACTTC
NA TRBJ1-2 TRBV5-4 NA CASSLAGRLYGYTF TGTGCCAGCAGCTTGGCCGGCAGGCTCTATGGCTACACCTTC
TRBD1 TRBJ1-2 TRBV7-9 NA CASTPTGVNYGYTF TGTGCCAGCACCCCTACAGGGGTTAACTATGGCTACACCTTC
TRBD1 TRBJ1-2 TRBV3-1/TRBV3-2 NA CASSQGSTGGTGLALRYGYTF TGTGCCAGCAGCCAAGGGTCCACGGGCGGGACAGGGCTCGCGCTAAGGTATGGCTACACCTTC
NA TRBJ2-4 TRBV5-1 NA CASSLDAGSAKNIQYF TGCGCCAGCAGCTTGGATGCCGGTTCGGCCAAAAACATTCAGTACTTC
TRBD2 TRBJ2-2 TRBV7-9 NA CASRPSGGSTGELFF TGTGCCAGCAGGCCATCGGGGGGTTCCACCGGGGAGCTGTTTTTT
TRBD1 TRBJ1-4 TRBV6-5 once CASSSTGGAGEKLFF TGTGCCAGCAGTAGCACAGGGGGCGCGGGGGAAAAACTGTTTTTT
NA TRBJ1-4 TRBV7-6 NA CASSSEDTLTQNNEKLFF TGTGCCAGCAGCTCCGAGGACACCTTAACCCAAAATAATGAAAAACTGTTTTTT
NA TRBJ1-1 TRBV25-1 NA CASSVSGPVPGEAFF TGTGCCAGCAGTGTTTCAGGGCCGGTTCCTGGTGAAGCTTTCTTT
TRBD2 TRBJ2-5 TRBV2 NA CASSGTSGQETQYF TGTGCCAGCAGTGGGACTAGCGGGCAAGAGACCCAGTACTTC
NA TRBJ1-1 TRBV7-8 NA CASSLISGYFTEAFF TGTGCCAGCAGCTTAATCTCAGGGTATTTCACTGAAGCTTTCTTT
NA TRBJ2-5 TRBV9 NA CASSGPREETQYF TGTGCCAGCAGCGGACCTAGGGAAGAGACCCAGTACTTC
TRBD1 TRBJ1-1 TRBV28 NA CASSFSPQGVLYIFTMNTEAFF TGTGCCAGCAGTTTCTCCCCCCAGGGGGTCCTATATATTTTTACTATGAACACTGAAGCTTTCTTT
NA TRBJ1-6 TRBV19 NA CASSMEGSNSPLHF TGTGCCAGTAGTATGGAAGGGTCTAATTCACCCCTCCACTTT
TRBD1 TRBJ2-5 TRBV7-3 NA CASSWGQGETQYF TGTGCCAGCAGTTGGGGACAGGGGGAGACCCAGTACTTC
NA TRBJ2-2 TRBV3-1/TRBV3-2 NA CASSQGMRGTGELFF TGTGCCAGCAGCCAAGGGATGAGGGGTACCGGGGAGCTGTTTTTT
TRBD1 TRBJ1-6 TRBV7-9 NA CASSAWDSALGDNSPLHF TGTGCCAGCAGCGCATGGGACAGTGCCCTCGGGGATAATTCACCCCTCCACTTT
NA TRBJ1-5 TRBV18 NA CASSSIDSNQPQHF TGTGCCAGCTCATCCATTGATAGCAATCAGCCCCAGCATTTT